One sample yielded the 21 T cell receptor beta chains listed below, sequenced in a study of blood T cell repertoires in COVID-19. Using immunoSEQ multiplex PCR, the repertoire was profiled, and TCRdb retains in-frame clones only, with some absent. The table has 450,000 or so clones, 70% to 90% seen once. The specimen was peripheral blood. The source is a man aged 18 to 35 with COVID-19, enrolled during active disease.

About this clone itself: Other DNA variants within this sample encode the same CDR3. The chain joins TRBV10-3 to TRBJ1-6, with D possibly being TRBD1 (5 bases). Trimming stripped 3 bases from V and 6 bases from J, with 15 bases between. CDR1 is ENHRY, CDR2 SYGVKD, per germline. This CDR3 comprises 16 residues. CDR3 DNA: TGTGCCATCAGTGATCGAGACAGCTTAACTAATTCACCCCTCCACTTT. As protein: CAISDRDSLTNSPLHF.

There are a few counts of this clone. This chain links TRBV6-5 with TRBJ2-2, with a possible D match to TRBD2 (6 bases). The CDR3 runs to 15 residues. Trimming shortened V by 4 bases and J by 3 bases, and 12 bases separated the two germline ends. Per the germline V gene, CDR1 is MNHEY and CDR2 is SVGAGI. CDR3 loop: CASSLRGGDTGELFF. The CDR3 DNA reads as TGTGCCAGCAGTTTGCGGGGCGGGGACACCGGGGAGCTGTTTTTT.

This chain connects TRBV5-8 to TRBJ1-5; the D is unclear. V shed 1 base and J shed 3 bases, with 8 bases lying between them. This CDR3 spans 14 amino acids. CDR1 SGHTS and CDR2 YDEGEE come from the germline V gene. This CDR3 is CASSLYRDNQPQHF. CDR3 sequence (DNA): TGTGCCAGCAGCTTGTACCGAGACAATCAGCCCCAGCATTTT. Filled out from reference TRBV5-8 and TRBJ1-5, the complete variable domain reads EAGVTQSPTHLIKTRGQQATLRCSPISGHTSVYWYQQALGLGLQFLLWYDEGEERNRGNFPPRFSGRQFPNYSSELNVNALELEDSALYLCASSLYRDNQPQHFGDGTRLSIL.

V gene TRBV6-5 combines with J gene TRBJ2-7, with TRBD1 identical over 9 bases. The germline gives CDR1 MNHEY, CDR2 SVGAGI. Trimming took 0 bases from V and 4 from J; bases not matched to a gene: 4. The CDR3 extends over 15 amino acids. The CDR3 region is CASSYSDRGSYEQYF. In DNA, the CDR3 is TGTGCCAGCAGTTACTCGGACAGGGGATCGTACGAGCAGTACTTC.

The chain has TRBV5-8 and TRBJ2-4, with D possibly being TRBD1 (6 bases). Trimming pared 4 bases from V and 5 bases from J, leaving 16 bases between. The V gene's germline CDR1 is SGHTS and CDR2 YDEGEE. This CDR3 spans 15 amino acids. The CDR3 DNA reads TGTGCCAGCAGCAAAGGACAGAGTCCAGAAAACATTCAGTACTTC. This encodes CASSKGQSPENIQYF.

The V call is TRBV18, the J call TRBJ1-2, with D tentatively TRBD1 (5 bases). Looked up from germline, CDR1 is KGHSH and CDR2 is LQKENI. The CDR3 length is 16 residues. V dropped 6 bases and J dropped 3 bases, with 20 bases sitting between them. In nucleotides, the CDR3 is TGTGCCAGCTCCCCAGGGAAAGGGGAGGTTGACTATGGCTACACCTTC. Its protein is CASSPGKGEVDYGYTF.

This chain links TRBV7-8 with TRBJ2-7; 7 nucleotides align to TRBD1. The V segment lost 9 bases and the J segment 0 bases; nucleotides outside the gene matches: 2. The CDR3 totals 12 residues. Germline lookup yields CDR1 SGHVS and CDR2 FQNEAQ. The CDR3 protein is CASRDSSYEQYF. The CDR3 bases are TGTGCCAGTAGGGACAGCTCCTACGAGCAGTACTTC. The full variable domain, completed using reference TRBV7-8 and TRBJ2-7, is GAGVSQSPRYKVAKRGQDVALRCDPISGHVSLFWYQQALGQGPEFLTYFQNEAQLDKSGLPSDRFFAERPEGSVSTLKIQRTQQEDSAVYLCASRDSSYEQYFGPGTRLTVT.

The V call is TRBV19, the J call TRBJ1-3; D might be TRBD1 (6 bases). Trimming left V 6 bases short and J 4 bases short, with 19 bases between. In germline, CDR1 is LNHDA, CDR2 SQIVND (reference sequence). The length of the CDR3 is 16 residues. CDR3 sequence reads: CASRSSGGLGGNTIYF. As DNA, the CDR3 is TGTGCCAGTAGGTCGTCCGGGGGGCTAGGAGGAAACACCATATATTTT.

The rearrangement uses TRBV10-1 and TRBJ2-2; 9 bases are shared with TRBD2. This CDR3 contains 15 residues. J was trimmed by 5 bases and V by 2 bases; bases with no gene match: 3. CDR1 and CDR2 (germline): WNHNN, SYGVQD (reference sequence). This CDR3 reads CASSETAGGTGELFF. The CDR3 nucleotides read TGCGCCAGCAGTGAGACGGCGGGGGGGACCGGGGAGCTGTTTTTT.

The chain couples TRBV25-1 to TRBJ1-5, with D tentatively TRBD1 (6 bases). The CDR3 loop spans 15 amino acids. V lost 8 bases and J lost 3, with 17 bases in between. CDR1 and CDR2 (germline): MGHDK, SYGVNS. The CDR3 sequence is CASPRRTANNQPQHF. In nucleotides, the CDR3 is TGTGCCAGCCCTCGGCGGACAGCAAACAATCAGCCCCAGCATTTT.

The J gene is TRBJ2-3, the V gene TRBV6-4, with 7 bases identical to TRBD1. J lost 0 bases, V lost 6 bases, and 9 bases had no gene match. The germline CDR1 and CDR2 sequences are MRHNA and SNTAGT. The CDR3 has 16 amino acids. The CDR3 loop reads CASSETGARSTDTQYF. CDR3 nucleotides: TGTGCCAGCAGCGAAACAGGGGCGAGAAGCACAGATACGCAGTATTTT.

This clone was picked up one time. The CDR3 nucleotides read TGTGCCAGCAGGGAGGGTTTTAATTCACCCCTCCACTTT. Protein: CASREGFNSPLHF. The chain couples TRBV2 to TRBJ1-6; D is unclear. The V gene lost 6 bases and the J gene lost 6 bases, with 9 bases spanning the gap. In germline, CDR1 is SNHLY, CDR2 FYNNEI. CDR3 length: 13 residues.

This clone was found once. Other nucleotide sequences from this sample produce the same CDR3. The chain recombines TRBV7-8 with TRBJ2-7; TRBD1 matches at 8 bases. Germline V gene sequence: CDR1 SGHVS, CDR2 FQNEAQ. The CDR3 length is 13 residues. The V segment lost 5 bases and the J segment 3 bases; nucleotides outside the gene matches: 3. The CDR3 loop is CASSLDRGYEQYF. In nucleotides, the CDR3 is TGTGCCAGCAGCCTAGACAGGGGCTACGAGCAGTACTTC.

This rearrangement joins TRBV30 to TRBJ2-3, with D maybe TRBD2 (5 bases). Germline CDR1 is GTSNPN and CDR2 is SVGIG (reference sequence). V dropped 0 bases and J dropped 1 base, with 5 bases sitting between them. The CDR3 contains 13 residues. CDR3 in DNA: TGTGCCTGGAGTGTAGCGGGCACAGATACGCAGTATTTT. Translating it yields CAWSVAGTDTQYF.

The chain recombines TRBV2 with TRBJ2-3; tentative D call: TRBD1 (6 bases). Trimming pared 4 bases from V and 0 bases from J, leaving 11 bases between. This CDR3 contains 15 residues. Germline assignment: CDR1 SNHLY and CDR2 FYNNEI. The CDR3 DNA sequence: TGTGCCAGCAGTGGAGGACAGACTAGCACAGATACGCAGTATTTT. Protein product: CASSGGQTSTDTQYF.

The genes are TRBV24-1 and TRBJ2-2, with a weak D call TRBD1 (6 bases). The germline V and J ends were trimmed by 1 base and 4 bases, with 12 bases remaining between them. CDR3 length: 16 residues. Germline CDR1 reads KGHDR; CDR2 reads SFDVKD. The CDR3 region has the DNA TGTGCCACCAGTGATTTATTGGCAGGGGTCACCGGGGAGCTGTTTTTT. Translating it yields CATSDLLAGVTGELFF.

This clone showed up just once. CDR3 DNA: TGCGCCACCTTAGGAGGGAACTACGAGCAGTACTTC. Translated, it gives CATLGGNYEQYF. The V and J genes are TRBV10-2 and TRBJ2-7; D possibly corresponds to TRBD2 (6 bases). Germline loops: CDR1 WSHSY, CDR2 SAAADI. The CDR3 length is 12 residues. The V gene lost 10 bases and the J gene lost 3 bases, with 13 bases spanning the gap.

The chain combines TRBV5-1 with TRBJ1-4; D gene uncertain. Trimming removed 2 bases at V and 5 bases at J, with 10 bases between. Germline assignment: CDR1 SGHRS and CDR2 YFSETQ. The CDR3 extends over 14 amino acids. The CDR3 DNA sequence: TGCGCCAGCAGCTTAAACGGGGAAAATGAAAAACTGTTTTTT. Amino acids: CASSLNGENEKLFF.

The rearrangement uses TRBV6-1 and TRBJ2-7, with 10 bases aligning to TRBD2. The germline V gene encodes CDR1 MNHNS and CDR2 SASEGT. V lost 4 bases, J lost 0 bases, and 9 bases stayed unmatched. This CDR3 contains 17 residues. The CDR3 DNA sequence: TGTGCCAGCAGTGCATACCTGGCTAGCGGGAGCTCCTACGAGCAGTACTTC. Its protein product is CASSAYLASGSSYEQYF.

The table lists this clone with a few counts. V and J are TRBV19 and TRBJ1-2, with 8 bases lining up with TRBD1. Germline values: CDR1 LNHDA, CDR2 SQIVND (reference sequence). This CDR3 contains 15 residues. V lost 4 bases and J lost 1; bases outside the gene matches: 5. CDR3 residues: CASSTGQGFNYGYTF. The CDR3, as DNA: TGTGCCAGTAGTACAGGACAGGGTTTTAACTATGGCTACACCTTC.

The V gene is TRBV2, the J gene TRBJ2-5; 13 nucleotides match TRBD2. The germline gives CDR1 SNHLY, CDR2 FYNNEI. The ends lost 5 bases at V and 6 bases at J; junction bases unmatched: 12. The CDR3 contains 17 residues. The CDR3 reads CASSPSELAGGRKTQYF. In DNA, the CDR3 is TGTGCCAGCAGTCCAAGCGAACTAGCGGGGGGGAGGAAGACCCAGTACTTC.